This record concerns one T cell receptor (beta chain) sequence. This CDR3 region has 13 residues. CDR1 is SQVTM and CDR2 is ANQGSEA in the germline V gene. Germline trimming cut 8 bases from V and 4 bases from J; bases unmatched to any gene: 10. Sequenced patients had shown CD8+CD57+ cell expansion by flow cytometry. The patients all had a severe acquired aplastic anemia diagnosis. Genomic DNA acted as the template from which TCR beta VDJ combination and CDR3 sequence profiling were carried out. TCRdb recomputed calls from the reads with MiXCR, one row per CDR3 protein. The table records approximately 470,000 distinct CDR3 sequences, under 40% of them present only once. The data derive from a study of CD8+CD57+ T cells in acquired aplastic anemia.

Sequenced sample: sorted CD4+, CD8+, or CD8+CD57+ T cells (not recorded which) from PBMCs. The TCR comes from a human donor with aplastic anemia. The chain recombines TRBV29-1 with TRBJ1-1, with 7 bases lining up with TRBD1. As DNA, the CDR3 is TGCAGCAGTGACACCGACAGGGCCACTGAAGCTTTCTTT. It translates to CSSDTDRATEAFF.